One T cell receptor (beta chain) is described in this entry. The CDR3 regions of TCR beta were amplified from RNA transcripts. The TCR CDR3 first-round RT-PCR relied on the HTBI primer set. TCRdb processed the multiplex PCR reads anew with MiXCR; each CDR3 protein has one entry. The data contain more than 350,000 distinct CDR3 sequences, about 15% of them singletons. The record originates from a study of T cells in Graves' hyperthyroidism and ophthalmopathy. Trimming stripped 2 bases from V and 4 bases from J, with 15 bases between. This CDR3 has 16 amino acids. The germline CDR1 and CDR2 sequences are SGHNT and YYREEE (reference sequence).

The sequence derives from a woman younger than 45 with Graves' hyperthyroidism. This chain connects TRBV5-4 to TRBJ2-2; D unclear. The material sequenced was blood. The chain's CDR3 is CASSFDPRSSTGELFF. The DNA for the CDR3 is TGTGCCAGCAGCTTTGACCCGAGGTCGTCCACCGGGGAGCTGTTTTTT.